Listed here is a single T cell receptor beta chain. Antigen specificity is unknown. This entry belongs to a study of radiotherapy plus CTLA-4 blockade in lung cancer. Study background: About 20% of patients responded objectively, and roughly 30% achieved disease control.

Overall study findings and caveats: Blood TCR clones of tumor origin expanded after radiotherapy plus ipilimumab.

The table came from immunoSEQ multiplex PCR; TCRdb's copy has only in-frame clones and leaves some out. The sample has approximately 30,000 clones, over 75% seen once. Focal radiation plus CTLA-4 blockade with ipilimumab was given to patients with chemo-refractory metastatic non-small-cell lung cancer. The sequence came from a human donor with non-small cell lung cancer that progressed on radiotherapy plus ipilimumab. Here the sequenced sample was peripheral blood, taken from a patient treated with radiotherapy plus ipilimumab.

The CDR3 region is CASSYWGDSTDTQYF. DNA of the CDR3: TGCGCCAGCAGCTATTGGGGGGATAGCACAGATACGCAGTATTTT. J is TRBJ2-3 and V is TRBV5-1, with D possibly matching TRBD2 (6 bases). Trimming pared 3 bases from V and 0 bases from J, leaving 11 bases between. The CDR3 is 15 amino acids. Germline V CDR1 and CDR2: SGHRS, YFSETQ.